This TCR beta chain was sequenced for a study of control samples from healthy donors and cancer patients (dated by TCRdb to 2018 to 2020). To prepare the library, the immunoSEQ multiplex PCR assay was applied. This immuneACCESS table, as held by TCRdb, lists in-frame sequences with V and J called but not all clones. Of the missing ones, under half trace to an unresolved V gene in checked studies; the others have no known cause. Across this sample there are about 160,000 clones, with around 90% seen only once. In total, the top ten clones hold 9.5% to 15% of the sample. Turning to this clone: Its antigen specificity is not known. No base quality values were provided; no much bigger clone lies one nucleotide off.

The clonotype comes from a man aged 25 to 40 in good health. Sequencing used blood.

The DNA sequence is as follows: TGTGCCAGCAGCCCCCACGGCTACACCTTC. It encodes CASSPHGYTF. In this chain, TRBV9 is recombined with TRBJ1-2, with the D gene not confidently named. The germline V gene provides CDR1 SGDLS and CDR2 YYNGEE. The germline ends are 6 bases apart after V is trimmed by 4 bases and J by 8 bases. The CDR3 measures 10 amino acids from cysteine to phenylalanine. The entry retains the CDR3 DNA only, 30 bases that are in frame from base 1.